This is a list of T cell receptor beta chains from one sample in a study of OX40 agonist ivuxolimab in advanced cancers. TCRdb's copy holds only in-frame clones and misses some; the assay was immunoSEQ multiplex PCR. The sample includes around 62,000 clones, 80% to 90% of them seen just once. The sequenced sample was CD4+ or CD8+ T cells sorted from blood, obtained in a trial of the OX40 agonist ivuxolimab. The receptors here all came from an adult with an advanced solid tumor such as melanoma, head and neck, liver or kidney cancer. CDR3s include the opening cysteine and the closing phenylalanine or tryptophan. A D gene is named only where the DNA matches it firmly. Some rows mark clone size as missing; the rest say once, few, many or name a class of expanded clone.

V gene,J gene,clone size,D gene,CDR3 protein,CDR3 DNA
TRBV29-1,TRBJ2-7,.,.,CSATGNTYEQYF,TGCAGCGCAACCGGGAACACCTACGAGCAGTACTTC
TRBV11-2,TRBJ1-4,.,.,CASSLVGYEINEKLFF,TGTGCCAGCAGCTTAGTAGGCTACGAGATAAATGAAAAACTGTTTTTT
TRBV19,TRBJ2-5,.,.,CATYREETQYF,TGTGCCACCTACAGGGAAGAGACCCAGTACTTC
TRBV5-1,TRBJ2-7,.,.,CASSLDRSSYEQYF,TGCGCCAGCAGCTTGGACAGGTCCTCCTACGAGCAGTACTTC
TRBV6-6,TRBJ1-1,.,.,CASSWGSSEAFF,TGTGCCAGCAGTTGGGGTAGTTCTGAAGCTTTCTTT
TRBV28,TRBJ1-1,.,TRBD1,CASSSWTGGRNTEAFF,TGTGCCAGCAGTTCATGGACAGGGGGGCGAAACACTGAAGCTTTCTTT
TRBV5-6,TRBJ1-1,.,TRBD1,CASSTGQGAKNTEAFF,TGTGCCAGCAGCACCGGACAGGGGGCGAAGAACACTGAAGCTTTCTTT
TRBV5-1,TRBJ2-3,.,TRBD2,CASRSGGSTDTQYF,TGCGCCAGCCGCTCGGGGGGTAGCACAGATACGCAGTATTTT
TRBV2,TRBJ2-1,once,TRBD1,CASSDAGGLYNEQFF,TGTGCCAGCAGTGATGCAGGGGGCCTCTACAATGAGCAGTTCTTC
TRBV10-3,TRBJ1-1,.,.,CAISEMENTEAFF,TGTGCCATCAGTGAGATGGAGAACACTGAAGCTTTCTTT
TRBV9,TRBJ1-4,.,.,CASSASLNEKLFF,TGTGCCAGCAGCGCAAGTCTTAATGAAAAACTGTTTTTT
TRBV6-1,TRBJ2-1,.,.,CASTLGAYNEQFF,TGTGCCAGCACCTTAGGTGCCTACAATGAGCAGTTCTTC
TRBV5-1,TRBJ2-3,.,.,CASSLLADTQYF,TGCGCCAGCAGCTTGCTGGCAGATACGCAGTATTTT
TRBV28,TRBJ2-3,few,.,CASSFMGGGPTDTQYF,TGTGCCAGCAGTTTTATGGGGGGTGGGCCTACAGATACGCAGTATTTT
TRBV4-1,TRBJ1-5,.,.,CASSEGLYNQPQHF,TGCGCCAGCAGCGAAGGACTGTACAATCAGCCCCAGCATTTT
TRBV25-1,TRBJ1-1,.,.,CASSAGSVHEAFF,TGTGCCAGCAGTGCTGGGTCCGTACATGAAGCTTTCTTT
TRBV5-5,TRBJ1-1,.,.,CASSLDGIMNTEAFF,TGTGCCAGCAGCTTGGATGGGATAATGAACACTGAAGCTTTCTTT
TRBV19,TRBJ2-4,.,TRBD1,CASSLDRGSKNIQYF,TGTGCCAGTTCACTAGACAGGGGTAGCAAAAACATTCAGTACTTC
TRBV11-1,TRBJ2-1,.,.,CASTLGPNGWNEQFF,TGTGCCAGCACACTGGGACCCAACGGGTGGAATGAGCAGTTCTTC
TRBV5-1,TRBJ2-7,.,.,CASSFDEGEQYF,TGCGCCAGCAGCTTTGACGAGGGCGAGCAGTACTTC
TRBV5-6,TRBJ1-1,.,.,CASSFMPSGVSHAEAFF,TGTGCCAGCAGCTTCATGCCATCAGGGGTCTCACACGCTGAAGCTTTCTTT
TRBV2,TRBJ1-2,.,.,CASTQLRKDSNYGYTF,TGTGCCAGCACTCAACTCCGGAAGGATTCTAACTATGGCTACACCTTC
TRBV11-2,TRBJ2-2,.,.,CASSLLFYTGELFF,TGTGCCAGCAGCTTATTATTCTACACCGGGGAGCTGTTTTTT
TRBV25-1,TRBJ2-4,.,.,CASSEGGKLGIQYF,TGTGCCAGCAGTGAAGGTGGGAAGTTGGGCATTCAGTACTTC
TRBV7-6,TRBJ1-5,.,TRBD1,CASSANRGPGNQPQHF,TGTGCCAGCAGCGCTAACAGGGGGCCGGGCAATCAGCCCCAGCATTTT
TRBV5-1,TRBJ1-2,.,.,CASSPEVGGGTGYTF,TGCGCCAGCAGCCCCGAGGTGGGGGGCGGAACTGGCTACACCTTC
TRBV11-3,TRBJ2-1,medium-sized,.,CASSLGNEQFF,TGTGCCAGCAGCTTGGGAAATGAGCAGTTCTTC
TRBV15,TRBJ2-7,few,.,CATSGPLTGTYEQYF,TGTGCCACCAGCGGACCCTTAACGGGGACCTACGAGCAGTACTTC
TRBV7-2,TRBJ1-5,once,.,CASSLSPARNQPQHF,TGCGCCAGCAGCTTAAGTCCCGCACGAAATCAGCCCCAGCATTTT
TRBV5-1,TRBJ1-6,.,.,CASSLVRTSNSSPLHF,TGCGCCAGCAGCTTGGTCAGGACCTCGAACAGTTCACCCCTCCACTTT
TRBV4-1,TRBJ2-1,.,TRBD1,CASSQDPGQGTYNEQFF,TGCGCCAGCAGCCAAGACCCGGGACAGGGGACCTACAATGAGCAGTTCTTC
TRBV7-9,TRBJ2-3,.,.,CASSLVGGDTQYF,TGTGCCAGCAGCTTAGTTGGGGGAGATACGCAGTATTTT
TRBV7-2,TRBJ2-7,.,.,CASSSSQAAYEQYF,TGTGCCAGCAGCTCATCTCAGGCCGCCTACGAGCAGTACTTC
TRBV5-4,TRBJ2-7,.,.,CASSKPPSGGRVVEQYF,TGTGCCAGCAGCAAACCCCCTTCCGGCGGTAGAGTTGTCGAGCAGTACTTC
TRBV19,TRBJ2-2,.,.,CASSERQPGELFF,TGTGCCAGTAGTGAAAGACAGCCCGGGGAGCTGTTTTTT
TRBV4-2,TRBJ1-1,.,.,CASSQEAVTENTEAFF,TGTGCCAGCAGCCAAGAGGCGGTGACAGAGAACACTGAAGCTTTCTTT
TRBV7-2,TRBJ1-5,.,.,CASSLTSNQPQHF,TGTGCCAGCAGCTTAACTAGCAATCAGCCCCAGCATTTT
TRBV11-2,TRBJ1-2,.,.,CASSLGRGMDYTF,TGTGCCAGCAGCTTAGGACGGGGGATGGACTACACCTTC
TRBV5-1,TRBJ2-5,.,TRBD2,CASSVPTSGGAGETQYF,TGCGCCAGCAGCGTTCCGACTAGCGGGGGGGCCGGAGAGACCCAGTACTTC
TRBV29-1,TRBJ1-1,.,.,CSVEQSPNTEAFF,TGCAGCGTTGAACAGTCCCCGAACACTGAAGCTTTCTTT
TRBV6-6,TRBJ2-7,once,.,CASSGRDQGSYEQYF,TGTGCCAGCAGTGGCCGGGACCAAGGCTCCTACGAGCAGTACTTC
TRBV5-4,TRBJ1-1,.,.,CASSLPGRLGANTEAFF,TGTGCCAGCAGCCTCCCGGGTCGGCTAGGGGCGAACACTGAAGCTTTCTTT
TRBV6-1,TRBJ2-7,.,.,CASRDSGTALEQYF,TGTGCCAGCAGAGATTCCGGGACGGCCCTCGAGCAGTACTTC
TRBV27,TRBJ2-7,.,.,CASSFYRDYEQYF,TGTGCCAGCAGTTTTTACAGGGACTACGAGCAGTACTTC
TRBV5-4,TRBJ2-3,.,.,CASSLPLVHTDTQYF,TGTGCCAGCAGCTTGCCTTTAGTCCACACAGATACGCAGTATTTT
TRBV2,TRBJ2-1,once,TRBD1,CASREGQARSYNEQFF,TGTGCCAGCAGAGAGGGACAGGCCCGCTCCTACAATGAGCAGTTCTTC
TRBV7-2,TRBJ1-1,medium-sized,TRBD1,CASSQGQGPREAFF,TGTGCCAGCAGTCAGGGACAGGGGCCAAGGGAAGCTTTCTTT
TRBV2,TRBJ1-2,.,.,CASIPAGANYGYTF,TGTGCCAGCATCCCCGCGGGGGCTAACTATGGCTACACCTTC
TRBV6-5,TRBJ1-1,.,.,CASSDGLNTEAFF,TGTGCCAGCAGTGACGGACTGAACACTGAAGCTTTCTTT
TRBV28,TRBJ1-3,.,.,CASSLPTSSGNTIYF,TGTGCCAGCAGTTTACCGACAAGCTCTGGAAACACCATATATTTT
TRBV19,TRBJ2-5,once,.,CASSVTGTQETQYF,TGTGCCAGTAGTGTTACAGGGACCCAAGAGACCCAGTACTTC
TRBV28,TRBJ2-2,.,.,CASSSHLGAGGSGELFF,TGTGCCAGCAGTTCACACCTGGGGGCAGGCGGGTCCGGGGAGCTGTTTTTT
TRBV7-8,TRBJ1-5,.,.,CASSFGSGASNQPQHF,TGTGCCAGCAGCTTTGGGTCGGGGGCCTCTAATCAGCCCCAGCATTTT
TRBV7-2,TRBJ1-2,.,.,CASSLGGTPPADYGYTF,TGTGCCAGCAGCTTAGGGGGGACGCCTCCGGCGGACTATGGCTACACCTTC
TRBV2,TRBJ2-3,.,TRBD2,CASRNGLAASTDTQYF,TGTGCCAGCAGAAACGGACTAGCGGCTAGCACAGATACGCAGTATTTT
TRBV6-5,TRBJ2-5,.,TRBD1,CASSWTGLGQAQYF,TGTGCCAGCAGTTGGACAGGGCTTGGTCAGGCCCAGTACTTC
TRBV14,TRBJ1-3,.,.,CASSASGNTIYF,TGTGCCAGCTCTGCCTCTGGAAACACCATATATTTT